Detailed here is one TCR beta chain. Original methodology: Researchers report that nucleated cell counts were estimated from reference gene primer amplification. Method: immunoSEQ multiplex PCR; TCRdb's copy keeps in-frame clones and lacks some. V and J calls and clone size follow that table, whereas D and trimming were derived from the DNA. The data hold 250,000 to 300,000 clones, with 86% observed a single time. This record comes from a study of blood T cell repertoires in COVID-19. Overall study context: Sources were T cells, B-cell-depleted T cells, or PBMCs; the material itself was cDNA or gDNA.

What was sequenced was peripheral blood. The TCR sequence derives from a woman between 70 and 85 years old with COVID-19, enrolled during active disease.

The CDR3 DNA reads as TGTGCCAGCAGTTATACTAGCGGTTACGAGCAGTACTTC. As protein: CASSYTSGYEQYF. The rearrangement joins TRBV6-5 to TRBJ2-7; 8 nucleotides align to TRBD2. With 3 bases clipped from V and 4 bases from J, the junction kept 2 bases outside the gene matches. Per the germline V gene, CDR1 is MNHEY and CDR2 is SVGAGI. The CDR3 consists of 13 residues.